The 22 T cell receptor beta chains below were found in one sample sequenced in a study of vaccination and CD4 T cells after COVID-19. Treatment defined: approximately nine-day PBMC culture with coronavirus spike peptide pools or control peptides (ViraFEST assay). Antigen specificity for these receptors is unknown. The assay that was used to sequence DNA from cultured CD4+ T cells was the Oncomine TCR Beta short-read assay. A single record per CDR3 protein comes from TCRdb applying MiXCR to the PCR reads. Here the sample spans roughly 14,000 distinct CDR3 sequences, roughly two fifths being singletons. The sample comprised CD4+ T cells from blood, cultured in vitro. The receptors derive from a human donor who had recovered from COVID-19.

The chain is built from TRBV15 and TRBJ2-5, with a weak D call TRBD1 (6 bases). CDR1 and CDR2 from the germline V gene are LNHNV and YYDKDF (reference sequence). Deletions cut 6 bases from V and 5 bases from J, with 13 bases between. This CDR3 comprises 13 residues. The CDR3 is CATSRDTYETQYF. Here the CDR3 DNA reads TGTGCCACCAGTCGGGACACCTATGAGACCCAGTACTTC.

The V call is TRBV25-1, the J call TRBJ1-6, with 8 bases fitting TRBD1. The junction had 11 bases not matched to a gene; V was cut back by 1 base and J by 0 bases. Looked up from germline, CDR1 is MGHDK and CDR2 is SYGVNS. There are 20 residues in the CDR3. CDR3 residues: CASSESRTGIGSSYNSPLHF. The CDR3 DNA sequence: TGTGCCAGCAGTGAATCGCGGACAGGGATCGGAAGCTCCTATAATTCACCCCTCCACTTT.

This rearrangement joins TRBV6-2 or TRBV6-3 to TRBJ2-5; TRBD1 matches 8 bases. Per the germline V gene, CDR1 is MNHEY and CDR2 is SVGEGT. This CDR3 has 15 amino acids. The V segment lost 7 bases and the J segment 5 bases; nucleotides outside the gene matches: 12. The CDR3 here is CASKPQGARLETQYF. Written as DNA, the CDR3 is TGTGCCAGCAAACCGCAGGGGGCGCGATTGGAGACCCAGTACTTC.

V is TRBV20-1 and J is TRBJ1-1; D is undetermined. Looked up from germline, CDR1 is DFQATT and CDR2 is SNEGSKA (reference sequence). V gave up 1 base and J gave up 6 bases, with 12 bases separating them. The CDR3 loop spans 13 amino acids. For the CDR3, the DNA is TGCAGTGCTAGAGCTGGCCTCTTGGCTGAAGCTTTCTTT. It codes for CSARAGLLAEAFF.

The rearrangement joins TRBV12-3 or TRBV12-4 to TRBJ2-7, with TRBD2 identical over 10 bases. The ends lost 7 bases at V and 5 bases at J; junction bases unmatched: 8. The length of the CDR3 is 14 residues. CDR3 DNA: TGTGCCAGCACGACAGCGGGAGGGCCAAACGAGCAGTACTTC. Protein product: CASTTAGGPNEQYF.

The rearrangement uses TRBV15 and TRBJ1-2; 7 nucleotides agree with TRBD1. Germline V gene data show CDR1 as LNHNV and CDR2 as YYDKDF (reference sequence). Losses at the gene ends were 2 bases for V and 5 bases for J; bases not matched to a gene: 11. CDR3 length: 16 amino acids. This chain's CDR3 is CATSRNRQGSSYGYTF. The CDR3 coding sequence is TGTGCCACCAGCAGAAACAGACAGGGAAGCTCATATGGCTACACCTTC.

The gene calls are TRBV25-1 and TRBJ2-3; D possibly corresponds to TRBD1 (5 bases). The germline V gene has CDR1 MGHDK and CDR2 SYGVNS. V lost 2 bases, J lost 3 bases, and 12 bases lay in between. There are 15 residues in the CDR3. This chain's CDR3 is CASSEQGLGTDTQYF. In DNA form, the CDR3 reads TGTGCCAGCAGTGAACAGGGCTTGGGAACAGATACGCAGTATTTT.

The table lists this clonotype with a few counts. This chain connects TRBV27 to TRBJ1-1, with 9 bases identical to TRBD1. The CDR3 sequence is 15 residues long. With 5 bases clipped from V and 4 bases from J, the junction kept 8 bases outside the gene matches. Germline V gene data show CDR1 as MNHEY and CDR2 as SMNVEV (reference sequence). CDR3 nucleotides: TGTGCCAGCAGTCCATGGACAGGGGCGCGCACTGAAGCTTTCTTT. The encoded protein is CASSPWTGARTEAFF.

The V and J genes are TRBV7-9 and TRBJ1-1; possible D gene TRBD1, 5 bases. The V gene lost 6 bases and the J gene lost 3 bases, with 20 bases spanning the gap. The CDR3 is 16 amino acids. In germline, CDR1 is SEHNR, CDR2 FQNEAQ (reference sequence). The CDR3 sequence: CASSTGNLGRHTEAFF. In DNA form, the CDR3 reads TGTGCCAGCAGTACGGGGAATCTGGGACGACACACTGAAGCTTTCTTT.

This clonotype is medium-sized within its sample. The rearrangement links TRBV15 to TRBJ2-7; D unclear. The germline V gene encodes CDR1 LNHNV and CDR2 YYDKDF (reference sequence). CDR3 length: 14 amino acids. The V and J ends lost 0 bases and 1 base respectively, with 7 bases between them. The CDR3 loop reads CATSRDTRSYEQYF. For the CDR3, the DNA is TGTGCCACCAGCAGAGACACGAGGTCCTACGAGCAGTACTTC.

This clonotype was counted only a few times. The rearrangement links TRBV6-5 to TRBJ1-2; TRBD1 matches at 10 bases. The germline CDR1 and CDR2 sequences are MNHEY and SVGAGI. The CDR3 extends over 18 amino acids. The V segment lost 0 bases and the J segment 6 bases; nucleotides outside the gene matches: 13. CDR3 loop: CASSYSPTRTGGFNGYTF. CDR3 DNA: TGTGCCAGCAGTTACTCCCCAACCCGGACAGGGGGATTCAATGGCTACACCTTC.

The chain combines TRBV19 with TRBJ2-4; TRBD2 matches 7 bases. The CDR3 totals 14 residues. Germline assignment: CDR1 LNHDA and CDR2 SQIVND (reference sequence). J was trimmed by 7 bases and V by 3 bases; bases with no gene match: 6. CDR3 bases: TGTGCCAGTAGTATTGTACTAGCGCGGAACATTCAGTACTTC. Protein sequence: CASSIVLARNIQYF.

This clonotype was seen more than once but under ten times. J is TRBJ1-1 and V is TRBV2; D may be TRBD1 (5 bases). Trimming took off 2 bases at V and 9 bases at J, with 10 bases between the two ends. The length of the CDR3 is 12 residues. Germline V gives CDR1 SNHLY, CDR2 FYNNEI. Here the CDR3 DNA reads TGTGCCAGCAGTGAAACTAGGGACCAAGCTTTCTTT. Amino acids: CASSETRDQAFF.

This clonotype showed up just a few times. The J gene is TRBJ2-7, the V gene TRBV30, with a tentative D call TRBD2 (5 bases). The ends were cut back, 7 bases at V and 2 bases at J, with 12 bases in the middle. The CDR3 consists of 12 residues. Germline values: CDR1 GTSNPN, CDR2 SVGIG (reference sequence). The CDR3 loop reads CASRVDTYEQYF. CDR3 in DNA: TGTGCCTCGCGGGTCGATACCTACGAGCAGTACTTC.

J is TRBJ2-5 and V is TRBV14; D is unresolved. With the DNA end fitting TRBJ2-7 better, the J assignment may be wrong. The CDR3 runs 13 residues. Germline-derived CDR1 and CDR2 are SGHDN and FVKESK. The CDR3 DNA is TGTGCCAGCAGCCGACCGATGTCCTACGAGCAGTACTTC. Amino acids: CASSRPMSYEQYF.

The rearrangement uses TRBV6-2 or TRBV6-3 and TRBJ2-1; the D gene is possibly TRBD1 (5 bases). Germline V gene data show CDR1 as MNHEY and CDR2 as SVGEGT. Trimming pared 4 bases from V and 5 bases from J, leaving 9 bases between. The CDR3 extends over 13 amino acids. CDR3 residues: CASSWGSNNEQFF. CDR3 in DNA: TGTGCCAGCAGTTGGGGCAGCAACAATGAGCAGTTCTTC.

This chain links TRBV21-1 with TRBJ1-5; TRBD1, the table's D call, lacks a check against the DNA. TRBV21-1 has pseudogene status. This CDR3 comprises 19 residues. CDR3 nucleotides: TGTGCCAGCAGCTCTGATCCGGGACAGATCGTATATAGCAATCAGCCCCAGCATTTT. This translates into CASSSDPGQIVYSNQPQHF.

This clonotype was seen only a few times. The chain recombines TRBV2 with TRBJ1-2; 9 bases align to TRBD1. V trimming: 6 bases; J trimming: 8 bases; junction bases outside the gene matches: 7. Per the germline V gene, CDR1 is SNHLY and CDR2 is FYNNEI. The CDR3 sequence is 13 residues long. CDR3 in amino acids: CASRGRTGVGYTF. The CDR3 DNA reads as TGTGCCAGCAGGGGGAGGACAGGGGTCGGCTACACCTTC.

The chain couples TRBV6-2 or TRBV6-3 to TRBJ1-1, with TRBD1 matching 9 bases. The CDR3 is 14 residues long. Trimming took 5 bases from V and 7 from J; bases not matched to a gene: 8. The germline CDR1 and CDR2 sequences are MNHEY and SVGEGT. CDR3 in amino acids: CASSDPGQGGEAFF. The DNA of the CDR3 is TGTGCCAGCAGTGACCCGGGACAGGGCGGTGAAGCTTTCTTT.

The chain carries TRBV9 and TRBJ1-1; D not certain. Germline V gene data show CDR1 as SGDLS and CDR2 as YYNGEE. The CDR3 is 15 residues long. V gave up 3 bases and J gave up 6 bases, with 18 bases separating them. CDR3 sequence: CASSADQLGRSEAFF. CDR3 coding DNA: TGTGCCAGCAGCGCCGACCAGCTAGGGCGATCTGAAGCTTTCTTT.

The V call is TRBV27, the J call TRBJ1-1, with D perhaps matching TRBD1 (5 bases). Trimming stripped 3 bases from V and 2 bases from J, with 10 bases between. Germline CDR1 is MNHEY and CDR2 is SMNVEV (reference sequence). This CDR3 is 14 amino acids long. The CDR3 DNA is TGTGCCAGCAGTTTTAGGGGAGTTAACACTGAAGCTTTCTTT. Translation: CASSFRGVNTEAFF.

The chain combines TRBV7-3 with TRBJ2-6, with TRBD2 matching 8 bases. CDR1 SGHTA and CDR2 FQGTGA come from the germline V gene. The CDR3 has 17 residues. The J segment lost 0 bases and the V segment lost 4 bases, leaving 5 bases of the junction unmatched. CDR3 amino acids: CASSSRGGSSGANVLTF. For the CDR3, the DNA is TGTGCCAGCAGCTCTCGGGGGGGTAGCTCTGGGGCCAACGTCCTGACTTTC.